Presented here are 9 T cell receptor beta chains from one specimen sequenced in a study of regulatory T cells in long-lasting Graves disease. With iRepertoire HTBI primers and Arm-PCR of CDR3 regions, TCR beta libraries were built. Using its own MiXCR run on the multiplex PCR reads, TCRdb lists one record per CDR3 protein. The repertoire holds about 460,000 distinct CDR3 sequences, with roughly 23% as singletons. The time point denotes: persistent/refractory GD, antithyroid drugs over 5 years with positive TRAb. TCR sequences were obtained from RNA taken from PBMCs. Sequencing used peripheral blood mononuclear cells (PBMCs), obtained when the disease was refractory, from a patient treated with antithyroid drugs. The receptor source for this set is a female donor with Graves disease.

The rearrangement links TRBV10-2 to TRBJ1-1; D possibly corresponds to TRBD1 (6 bases). CDR1 and CDR2 (germline): WSHSY, SAAADI. CDR3 length equals 16 residues. V lost 3 bases and J 4 bases, leaving 18 bases between the germline ends. The CDR3 bases are TGCGCCAGCAGTGACCCAAGACAGGCCAGGACCACTGAAGCTTTCTTT. Translation gives CASSDPRQARTTEAFF.

In its sample, this clonotype was seen once. A much larger clone lies a single base off, so this may be a read error. The rearrangement links TRBV12-3 or TRBV12-4 to TRBJ1-1; D gene ambiguous. The CDR3 is 13 amino acids. Trimming pared 8 bases from V and 2 bases from J, leaving 12 bases between. CDR3 sequence: CASGTRDNTEAFF. The CDR3 DNA follows: TGTGCCAGCGGTACCAGAGACAACACTGAAGCTTTCTTT.

Ten or more counts support this clonotype. The V gene is TRBV7-2, the J gene TRBJ2-2; 8 positions agree with TRBD1. CDR1 is SGHTA and CDR2 is FQGNSA in the germline V gene. The trim removed 5 bases at V and 0 bases at J, leaving 11 bases unmatched. This CDR3 is built from 18 residues. The CDR3 DNA reads as TGTGCCAGCAGCCGCAACACAGGGGGAGAAACGAACACCGGGGAGCTGTTTTTT. Encoded protein: CASSRNTGGETNTGELFF. The full variable domain, with the rest looked up from reference TRBV7-2 and TRBJ2-2, is GAGVSQSPSNKVTEKGKDVELRCDPISGHTALYWYRQSLGQGLEFLIYFQGNSAPDKSGLPSDRFSAERTGGSVSTLTIQRTQQEDSAVYLCASSRNTGGETNTGELFFGEGSRLTVL.

This clonotype was seen at least ten times. The chain joins TRBV11-2 to TRBJ1-1, with no clear D. Between the trimmed V and J ends, which lost 0 bases and 5 bases, there was a span of 10 bases. CDR3 size: 14 residues. CDR1 and CDR2 (germline): SGHAT, FQNNGV. In nucleotides, the CDR3 is TGTGCCAGCAGCTTAGAGAGAGGCGCGACTGAAGCTTTCTTT. Residues: CASSLERGATEAFF.

This clonotype was observed at least ten times. The chain links TRBV2 to TRBJ2-2, with D maybe TRBD2 (6 bases). V gave up 6 bases and J gave up 4 bases, with 18 bases separating them. This CDR3 is 16 amino acids long. The germline gives CDR1 SNHLY, CDR2 FYNNEI. The CDR3 reads CASRRTPGDSTGELFF. In DNA, the CDR3 is TGTGCCAGCAGGAGGACACCGGGGGACTCCACCGGGGAGCTGTTTTTT.

This clonotype was counted many times. The chain employs TRBV12-3 or TRBV12-4 and TRBJ2-7; D is tentatively TRBD1 or TRBD2 (6 bases each). This CDR3 contains 14 residues. V dropped 2 bases and J dropped 5 bases, with 13 bases sitting between them. In nucleotides, the CDR3 is TGTGCCAGCAGTTTATACGGGGGCGGTAACGAGCAGTACTTC. It yields the protein CASSLYGGGNEQYF.

This clonotype has only a few counts. V usage is TRBV19 and J usage is TRBJ2-2, with D unresolved. Germline V gene data show CDR1 as LNHDA and CDR2 as SQIVND (reference sequence). The CDR3 has 12 residues. V lost 9 bases and J 0 bases, leaving 5 bases between the germline ends. The DNA of the CDR3 is TGTGCCAGCGAGACGAACACCGGGGAGCTGTTTTTT. The encoded protein is CASETNTGELFF.

This clonotype was detected many times. The chain combines TRBV6-1 with TRBJ2-5, with TRBD1 identical over 8 bases. V shed 6 bases and J 3 bases; nucleotides not matched to a gene: 3. Germline V gene sequence: CDR1 MNHNS, CDR2 SASEGT. This CDR3 contains 13 residues. In DNA form, the CDR3 reads TGTGCCAGCAGACACAGGGGGAAAGAGACCCAGTACTTC. Its translation is CASRHRGKETQYF.

Note on this clonotype: A much larger clone lies one base from this, so it may be a read error. The rearrangement uses TRBV12-3 or TRBV12-4 and TRBJ2-7; D may correspond to TRBD1 or TRBD2 (5 bases each). The CDR3 contains 15 residues. DNA for the CDR3: TGTGCCAGCAGTCATGCAGGGTCGGGGACCTACGAGCAGTGCTTC. It codes for CASSHAGSGTYEQCF.